The text below deals with one T cell receptor beta chain. What it binds is unknown. The data derive from a study of T cell responses to AZD1222 COVID-19 vaccine. General study points: The donor group comprised mostly white British people and more females; the analysis possibly underestimated clonal diversity. Repertoire sampling was restricted to post-peak T cell response timepoints. Spike-specific TCR breadth and depth were elevated following two AZD1222 doses. Among spike-specific TCRs, nearly half reportedly target unmutated variant regions.

CDR3 length equals 15 residues. J was trimmed by 1 base and V by 9 bases; bases with no gene match: 2. CDR1 is MNHEY and CDR2 is SMNVEV in the germline V gene (reference sequence). TCRdb keeps only in-frame clones here, not all; method: immunoSEQ multiplex PCR. Altogether around 140,000 clones are present, 85% to 95% being singletons, with the ten largest covering roughly 5%. Specimen: peripheral blood, collected on day 0 of AZD1222 vaccination. This clonotype was obtained from an adult in good health. The chain recombines TRBV27 with TRBJ2-6, with 11 nucleotides matching TRBD1. The CDR3 coding sequence is TGTGCCAGTGGACAGGGGGCTTCTGGGGCCAACGTCCTGACTTTC. Its protein is CASGQGASGANVLTF.